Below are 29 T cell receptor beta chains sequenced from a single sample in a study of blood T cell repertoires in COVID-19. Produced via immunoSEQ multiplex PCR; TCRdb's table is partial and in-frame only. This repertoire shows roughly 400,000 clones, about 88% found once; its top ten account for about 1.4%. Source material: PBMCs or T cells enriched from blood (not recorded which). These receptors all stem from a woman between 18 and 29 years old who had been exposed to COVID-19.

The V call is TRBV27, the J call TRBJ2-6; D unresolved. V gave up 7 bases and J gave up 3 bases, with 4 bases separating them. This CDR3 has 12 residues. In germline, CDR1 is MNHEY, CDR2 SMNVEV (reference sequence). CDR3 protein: CASTDGANVLTF. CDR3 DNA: TGTGCCAGCACAGATGGGGCCAACGTCCTGACTTTC. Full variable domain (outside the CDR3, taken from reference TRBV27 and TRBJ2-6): EAQVTQNPRYLITVTGKKLTVTCSQNMNHEYMSWYRQDPGLGLRQIYYSMNVEVTDKGDVPEGYKVSRKEKRNFPLILESPSPNQTSLYFCASTDGANVLTFGAGSRLTVL.

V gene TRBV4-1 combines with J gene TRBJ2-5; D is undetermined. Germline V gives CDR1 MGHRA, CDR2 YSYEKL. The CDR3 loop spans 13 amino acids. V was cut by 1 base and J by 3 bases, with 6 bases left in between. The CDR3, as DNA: TGCGCCAGCAGCCAAGGGTTAGAAGAGACCCAGTACTTC. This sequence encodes CASSQGLEETQYF.

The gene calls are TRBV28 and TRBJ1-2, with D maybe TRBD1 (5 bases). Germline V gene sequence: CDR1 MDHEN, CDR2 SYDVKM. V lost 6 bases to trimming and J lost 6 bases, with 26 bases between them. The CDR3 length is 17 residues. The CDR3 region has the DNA TGTGCCAGCAGGGGTCCTTCGGGGGGGGAATGGACCAATGGCTACACCTTC. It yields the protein CASRGPSGGEWTNGYTF.

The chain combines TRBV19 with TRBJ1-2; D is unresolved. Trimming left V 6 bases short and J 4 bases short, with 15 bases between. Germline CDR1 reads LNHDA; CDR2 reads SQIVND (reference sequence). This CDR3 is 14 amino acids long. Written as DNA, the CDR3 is TGTGCCAGTAGGACTCCCTCCCCCCGCTATGGCTACACCTTC. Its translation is CASRTPSPRYGYTF.

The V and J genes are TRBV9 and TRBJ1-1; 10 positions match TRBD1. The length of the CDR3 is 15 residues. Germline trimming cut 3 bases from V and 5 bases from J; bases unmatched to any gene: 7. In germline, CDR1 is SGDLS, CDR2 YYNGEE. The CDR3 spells CASSGIGTGETEAFF. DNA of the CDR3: TGTGCCAGCAGCGGTATAGGGACAGGGGAAACTGAAGCTTTCTTT.

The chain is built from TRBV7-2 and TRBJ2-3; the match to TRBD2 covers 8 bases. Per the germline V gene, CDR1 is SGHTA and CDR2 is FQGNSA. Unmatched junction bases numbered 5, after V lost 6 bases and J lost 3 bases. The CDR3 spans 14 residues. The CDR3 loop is CASRPGGATDTQYF. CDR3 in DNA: TGTGCCAGCAGGCCGGGGGGGGCAACAGATACGCAGTATTTT.

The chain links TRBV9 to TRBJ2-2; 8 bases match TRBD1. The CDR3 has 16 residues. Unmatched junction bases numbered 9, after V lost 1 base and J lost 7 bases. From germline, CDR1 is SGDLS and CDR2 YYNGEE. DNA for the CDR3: TGTGCCAGCAGCGTACTTGGTCAGGGGGCAGGCGGGGAGCTGTTTTTT. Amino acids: CASSVLGQGAGGELFF.

DNA for the CDR3: TGTGCCAGCAGCTTGGTCCCAGGGGCTAATATGAACACTGAAGCTTTCTTT. This sequence encodes CASSLVPGANMNTEAFF. V is TRBV5-6 and J is TRBJ1-1; tentative D call: TRBD1 (6 bases). This CDR3 comprises 17 residues. CDR1 is SGHDT, CDR2 YYEEEE, per germline. Between the trimmed V and J ends, which lost 0 bases and 0 bases, there was a span of 15 bases.

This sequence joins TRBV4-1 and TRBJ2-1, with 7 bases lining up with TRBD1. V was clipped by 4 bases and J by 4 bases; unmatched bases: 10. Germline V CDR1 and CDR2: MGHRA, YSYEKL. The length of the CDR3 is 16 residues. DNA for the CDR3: TGCGCCAGCAGCCGGACGCCGGGACAGTCTTACAATGAGCAGTTCTTC. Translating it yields CASSRTPGQSYNEQFF.

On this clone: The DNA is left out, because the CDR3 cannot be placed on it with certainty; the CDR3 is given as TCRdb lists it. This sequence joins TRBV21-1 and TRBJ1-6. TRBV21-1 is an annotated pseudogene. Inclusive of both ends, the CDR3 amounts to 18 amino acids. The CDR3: CASCRVARGAILNSPLHF.

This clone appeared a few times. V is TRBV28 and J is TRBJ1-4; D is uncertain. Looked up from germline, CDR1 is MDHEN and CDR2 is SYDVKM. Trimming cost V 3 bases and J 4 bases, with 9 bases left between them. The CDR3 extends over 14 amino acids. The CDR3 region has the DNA TGTGCCAGCAGTTTTAGACGGAGTAATGAAAAACTGTTTTTT. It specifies CASSFRRSNEKLFF.

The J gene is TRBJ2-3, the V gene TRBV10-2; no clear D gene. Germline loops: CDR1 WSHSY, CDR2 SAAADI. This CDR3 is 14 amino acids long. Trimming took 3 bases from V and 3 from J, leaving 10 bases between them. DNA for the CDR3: TGCGCCAGCAGTGAATCGTGGCTGACAGATACGCAGTATTTT. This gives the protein CASSESWLTDTQYF.

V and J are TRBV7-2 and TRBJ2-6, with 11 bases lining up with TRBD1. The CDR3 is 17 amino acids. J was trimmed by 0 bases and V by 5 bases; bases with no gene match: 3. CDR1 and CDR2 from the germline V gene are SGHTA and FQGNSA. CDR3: CASSAGTGGSGANVLTF. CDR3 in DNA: TGTGCCAGCAGCGCAGGGACAGGGGGCTCTGGGGCCAACGTCCTGACTTTC.

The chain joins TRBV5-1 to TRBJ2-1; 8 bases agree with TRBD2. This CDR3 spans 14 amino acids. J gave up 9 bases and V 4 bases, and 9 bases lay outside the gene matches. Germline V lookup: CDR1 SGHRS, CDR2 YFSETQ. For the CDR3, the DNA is TGCGCCAGCAGCCTGGGCGGGGGGTCGGCTGAGCAGTTCTTC. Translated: CASSLGGGSAEQFF. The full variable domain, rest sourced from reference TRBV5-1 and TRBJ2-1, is KAGVTQTPRYLIKTRGQQVTLSCSPISGHRSVSWYQQTPGQGLQFLFEYFSETQRNKGNFPGRFSGRQFSNSRSEMNVSTLELGDSALYLCASSLGGGSAEQFFGPGTRLTVL.

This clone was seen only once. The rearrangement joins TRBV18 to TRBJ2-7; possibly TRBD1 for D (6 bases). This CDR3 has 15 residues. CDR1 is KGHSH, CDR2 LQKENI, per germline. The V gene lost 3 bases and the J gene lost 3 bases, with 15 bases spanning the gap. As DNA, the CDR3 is TGTGCCAGCTCACCCCAGGCAGGGGCGGGCTACGAGCAGTACTTC. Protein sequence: CASSPQAGAGYEQYF.

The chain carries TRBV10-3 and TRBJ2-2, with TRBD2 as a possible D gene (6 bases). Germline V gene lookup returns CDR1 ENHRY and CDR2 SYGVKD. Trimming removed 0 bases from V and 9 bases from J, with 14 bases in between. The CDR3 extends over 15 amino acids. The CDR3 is CAISESGLGTRELFF. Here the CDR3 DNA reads TGTGCCATCAGTGAGTCGGGTTTGGGGACTCGGGAGCTGTTTTTT.

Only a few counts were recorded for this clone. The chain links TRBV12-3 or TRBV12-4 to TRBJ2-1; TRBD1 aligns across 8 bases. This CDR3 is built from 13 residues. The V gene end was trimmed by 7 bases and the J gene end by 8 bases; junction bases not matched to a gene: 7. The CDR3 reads CASTFGQGYEQFF. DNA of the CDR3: TGTGCCAGCACCTTCGGACAGGGATATGAGCAGTTCTTC.

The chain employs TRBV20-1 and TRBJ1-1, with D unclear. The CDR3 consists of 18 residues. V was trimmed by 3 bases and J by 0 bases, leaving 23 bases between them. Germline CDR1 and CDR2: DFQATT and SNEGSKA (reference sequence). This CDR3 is CSASYFIWAGSLNTEAFF. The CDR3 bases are TGCAGTGCTAGTTACTTTATCTGGGCGGGAAGCTTGAACACTGAAGCTTTCTTT.

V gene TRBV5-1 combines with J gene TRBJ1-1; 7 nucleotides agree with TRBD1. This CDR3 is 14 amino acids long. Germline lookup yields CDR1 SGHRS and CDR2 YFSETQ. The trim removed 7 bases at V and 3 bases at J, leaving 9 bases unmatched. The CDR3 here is CASSWTGEDTEAFF. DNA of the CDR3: TGCGCCAGCTCATGGACAGGTGAGGACACTGAAGCTTTCTTT.

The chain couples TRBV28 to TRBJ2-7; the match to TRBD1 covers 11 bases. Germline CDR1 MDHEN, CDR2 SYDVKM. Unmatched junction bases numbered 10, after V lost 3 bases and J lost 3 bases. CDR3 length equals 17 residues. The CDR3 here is CASSFPSTGTGGYEQYF. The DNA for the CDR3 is TGTGCCAGCAGTTTTCCCTCGACCGGGACAGGGGGCTACGAGCAGTACTTC.

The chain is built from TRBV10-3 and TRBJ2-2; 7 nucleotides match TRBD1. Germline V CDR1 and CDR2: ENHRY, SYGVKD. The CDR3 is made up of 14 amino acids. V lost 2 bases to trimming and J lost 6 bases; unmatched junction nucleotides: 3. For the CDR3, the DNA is TGTGCCATCAGTGAGAAGGGGGCGGCCGGGGAGCTGTTTTTT. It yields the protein CAISEKGAAGELFF.

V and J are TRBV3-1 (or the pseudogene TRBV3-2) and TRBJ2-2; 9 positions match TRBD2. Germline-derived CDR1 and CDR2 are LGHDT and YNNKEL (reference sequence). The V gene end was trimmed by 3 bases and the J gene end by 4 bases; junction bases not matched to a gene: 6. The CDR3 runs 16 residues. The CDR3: CASSHPGTSPTGELFF. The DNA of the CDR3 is TGTGCCAGCAGCCACCCAGGGACTAGCCCCACCGGGGAGCTGTTTTTT.

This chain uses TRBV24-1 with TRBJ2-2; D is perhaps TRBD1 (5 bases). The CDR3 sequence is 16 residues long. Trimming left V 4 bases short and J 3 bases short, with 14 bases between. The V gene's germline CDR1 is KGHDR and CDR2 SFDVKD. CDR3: CATSEPKGADTGELFF. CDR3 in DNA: TGTGCCACCAGTGAGCCGAAAGGGGCGGACACCGGGGAGCTGTTTTTT.

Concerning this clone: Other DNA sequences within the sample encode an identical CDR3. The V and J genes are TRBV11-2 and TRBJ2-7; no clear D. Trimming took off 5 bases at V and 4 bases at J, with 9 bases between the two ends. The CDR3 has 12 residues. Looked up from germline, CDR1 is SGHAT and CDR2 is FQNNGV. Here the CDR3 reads CASSPTAYEQYF. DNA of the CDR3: TGTGCCAGCAGCCCGACTGCTTACGAGCAGTACTTC.

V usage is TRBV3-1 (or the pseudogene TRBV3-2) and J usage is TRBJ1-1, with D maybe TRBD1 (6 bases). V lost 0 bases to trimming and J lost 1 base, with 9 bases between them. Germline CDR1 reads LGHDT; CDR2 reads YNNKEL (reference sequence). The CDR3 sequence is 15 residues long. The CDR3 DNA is TGTGCCAGCAGCCAAGAGCAGGGGAGGAACACTGAAGCTTTCTTT. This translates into CASSQEQGRNTEAFF.

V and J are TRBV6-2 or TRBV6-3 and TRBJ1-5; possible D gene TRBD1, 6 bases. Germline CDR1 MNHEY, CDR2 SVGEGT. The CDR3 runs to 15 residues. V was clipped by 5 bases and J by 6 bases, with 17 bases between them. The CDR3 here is CASSQTTGRAQPQHF. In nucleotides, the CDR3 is TGTGCCAGCAGTCAGACTACAGGGAGGGCTCAGCCCCAGCATTTT.

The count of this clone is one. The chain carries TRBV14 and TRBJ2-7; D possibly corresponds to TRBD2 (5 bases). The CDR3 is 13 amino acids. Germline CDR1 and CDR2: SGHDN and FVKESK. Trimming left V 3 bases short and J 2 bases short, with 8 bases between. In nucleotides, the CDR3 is TGTGCCAGCAGCCAGGAGGAGGCCTACGAGCAGTACTTC. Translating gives CASSQEEAYEQYF.

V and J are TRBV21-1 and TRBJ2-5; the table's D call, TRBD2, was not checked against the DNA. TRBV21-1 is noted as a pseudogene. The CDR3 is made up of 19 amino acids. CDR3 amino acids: CASSKALTSGGKYQETQYF. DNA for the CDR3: TGTGCCAGCAGCAAAGCGCTGACTAGCGGGGGGAAATACCAAGAGACCCAGTACTTC.

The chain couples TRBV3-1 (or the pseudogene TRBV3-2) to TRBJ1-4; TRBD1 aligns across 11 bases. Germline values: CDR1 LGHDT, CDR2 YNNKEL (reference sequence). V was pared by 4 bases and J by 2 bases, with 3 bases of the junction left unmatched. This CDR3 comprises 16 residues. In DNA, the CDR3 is TGTGCCAGCAGCCCCGGACAGGGGGCGACTAATGAAAAACTGTTTTTT. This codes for CASSPGQGATNEKLFF.